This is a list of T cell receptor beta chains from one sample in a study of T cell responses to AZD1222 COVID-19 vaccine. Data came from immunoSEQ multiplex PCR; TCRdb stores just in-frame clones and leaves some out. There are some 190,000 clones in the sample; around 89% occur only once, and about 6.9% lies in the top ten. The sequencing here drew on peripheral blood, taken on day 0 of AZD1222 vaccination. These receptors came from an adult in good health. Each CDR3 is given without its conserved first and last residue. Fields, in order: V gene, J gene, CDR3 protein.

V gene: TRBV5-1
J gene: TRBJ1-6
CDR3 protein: ASSSRDIGSSYNSPLH

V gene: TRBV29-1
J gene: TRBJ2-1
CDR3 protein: SVVRGTNYNEQF

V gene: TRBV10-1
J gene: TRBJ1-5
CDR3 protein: ASSGVGNQPQH

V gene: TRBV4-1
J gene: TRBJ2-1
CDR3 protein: ASSQTGTGGNEQF

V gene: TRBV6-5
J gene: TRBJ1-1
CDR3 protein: ASSYFQGGHPTEAF

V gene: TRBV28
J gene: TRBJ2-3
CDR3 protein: ASTKLTDTQY

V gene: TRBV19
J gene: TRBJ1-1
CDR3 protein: ASSYPPQGETTNEAF

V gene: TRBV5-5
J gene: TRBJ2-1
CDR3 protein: ASSLAAGAGDEQF

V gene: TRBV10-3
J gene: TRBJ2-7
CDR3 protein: AISESTPYSYEQY

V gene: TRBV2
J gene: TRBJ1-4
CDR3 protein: ASSEERLKLF

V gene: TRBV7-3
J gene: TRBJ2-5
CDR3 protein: ASSGGYQETQY

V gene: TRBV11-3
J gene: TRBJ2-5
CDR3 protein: ASSRHPGGRETQY

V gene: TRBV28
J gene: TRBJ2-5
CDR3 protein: ASSSPYATPRGASGETQY

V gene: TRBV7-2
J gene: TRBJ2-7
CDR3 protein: ASSLRTGQTYEQY

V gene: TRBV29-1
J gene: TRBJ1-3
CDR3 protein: SAGSPGNTIY

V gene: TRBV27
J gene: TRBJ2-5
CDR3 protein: ASSLGRGLAGEETQY

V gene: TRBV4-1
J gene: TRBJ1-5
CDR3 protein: ASSHGFLSNQPQH

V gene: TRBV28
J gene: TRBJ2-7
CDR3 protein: ASSPGAPLEQY

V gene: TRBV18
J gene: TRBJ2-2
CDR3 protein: ASSPLTSGDGGELF

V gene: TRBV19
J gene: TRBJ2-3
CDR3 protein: ASSAGGGPGTGPDTQY

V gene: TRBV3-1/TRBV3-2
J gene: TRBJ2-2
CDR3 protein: ASSRLAGGTGELF

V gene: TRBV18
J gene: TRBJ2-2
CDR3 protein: ASEQINTGELF

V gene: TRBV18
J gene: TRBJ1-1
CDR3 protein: ASSRPGHQNTEAF

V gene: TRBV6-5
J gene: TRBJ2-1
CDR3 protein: ANKGTGSHEQF

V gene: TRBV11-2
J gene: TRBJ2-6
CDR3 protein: ASSRRTESSGANVLT

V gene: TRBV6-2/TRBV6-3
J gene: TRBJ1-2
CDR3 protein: ASSYTREGGYT

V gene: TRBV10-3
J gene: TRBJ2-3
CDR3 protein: AISPELVDTQY

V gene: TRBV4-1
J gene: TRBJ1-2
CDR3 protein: ASSQAKTGAANYGYT

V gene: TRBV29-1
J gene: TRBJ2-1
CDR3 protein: SVGLAGWDEQF

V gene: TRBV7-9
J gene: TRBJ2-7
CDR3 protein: ASSFAGVRYEQY

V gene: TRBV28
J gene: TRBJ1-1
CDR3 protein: ASSFGRAWFTEAF

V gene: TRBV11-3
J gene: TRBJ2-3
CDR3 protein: ASSLGTGRTDTQY

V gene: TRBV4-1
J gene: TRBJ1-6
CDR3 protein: ASSQHPRGSSPLH

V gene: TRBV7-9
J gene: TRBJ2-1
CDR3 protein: ASSLAQVQNEQF

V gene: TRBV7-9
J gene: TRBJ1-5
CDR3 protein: ASSSAQGRNQPQH

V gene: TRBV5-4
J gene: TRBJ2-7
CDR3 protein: ASSLDTGGYEQY

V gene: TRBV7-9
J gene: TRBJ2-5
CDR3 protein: ASSRTSGGPQETQY

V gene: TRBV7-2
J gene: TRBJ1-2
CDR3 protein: ASSSLQGGRDGYT

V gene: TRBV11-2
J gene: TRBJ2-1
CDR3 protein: ASSESPARDDEQF

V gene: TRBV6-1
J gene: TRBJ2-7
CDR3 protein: ASSESGTGTSSYEQY

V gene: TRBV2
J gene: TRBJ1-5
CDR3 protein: ASSEPGAQYSNQPQH

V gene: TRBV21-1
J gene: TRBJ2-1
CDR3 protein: ASSKRGFDGTSSYNEQF

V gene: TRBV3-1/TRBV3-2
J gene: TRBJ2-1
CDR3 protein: ASSQASSGGWLQF

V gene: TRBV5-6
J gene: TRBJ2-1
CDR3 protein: ASSLKLAGSSYNEQF

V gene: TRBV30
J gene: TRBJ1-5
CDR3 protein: AWSRITGGAGQPQH

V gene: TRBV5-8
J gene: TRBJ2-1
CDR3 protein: ASSLGDAPYNEQF

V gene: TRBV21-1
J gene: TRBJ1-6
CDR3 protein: ASSNPVQGAPNNSPLH

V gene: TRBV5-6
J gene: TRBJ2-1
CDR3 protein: ASSRGTSSNEQF

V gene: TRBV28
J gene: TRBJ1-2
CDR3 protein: ASSLQGGPLGDGYT

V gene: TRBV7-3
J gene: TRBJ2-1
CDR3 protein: ASSPPSEDEQF

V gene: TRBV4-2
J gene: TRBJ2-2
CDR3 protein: ASSQGRGAGELF

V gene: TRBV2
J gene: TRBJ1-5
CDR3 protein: ASSALIIQGQPQH

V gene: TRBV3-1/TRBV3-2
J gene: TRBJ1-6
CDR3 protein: ASSHHDPQSLH

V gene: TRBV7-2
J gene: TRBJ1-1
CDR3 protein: ASSLESIGTEAF

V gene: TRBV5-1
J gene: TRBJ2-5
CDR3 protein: ASSALGGHQETQY

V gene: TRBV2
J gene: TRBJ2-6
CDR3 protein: ASRKTGSGPSGANVLT

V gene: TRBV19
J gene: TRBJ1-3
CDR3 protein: ASRTSPGQGDGNTIY

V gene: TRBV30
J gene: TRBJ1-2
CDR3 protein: AWSGGVIDGYT